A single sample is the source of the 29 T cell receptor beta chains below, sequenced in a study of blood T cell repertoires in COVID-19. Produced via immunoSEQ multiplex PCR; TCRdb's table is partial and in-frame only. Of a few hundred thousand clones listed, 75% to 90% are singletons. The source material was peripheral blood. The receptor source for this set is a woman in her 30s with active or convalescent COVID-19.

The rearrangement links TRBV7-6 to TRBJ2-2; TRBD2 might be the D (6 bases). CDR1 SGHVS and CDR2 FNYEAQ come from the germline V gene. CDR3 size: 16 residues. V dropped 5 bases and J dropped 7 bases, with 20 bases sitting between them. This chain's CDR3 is CASSVPRGREFGELFF. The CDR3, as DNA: TGTGCCAGCAGCGTACCAAGGGGACGGGAGTTCGGGGAGCTGTTTTTT.

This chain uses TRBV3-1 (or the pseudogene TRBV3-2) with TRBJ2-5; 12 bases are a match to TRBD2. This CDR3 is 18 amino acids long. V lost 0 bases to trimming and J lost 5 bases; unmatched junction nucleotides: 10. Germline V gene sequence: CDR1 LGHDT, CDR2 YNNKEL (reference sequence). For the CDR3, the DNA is TGTGCCAGCAGCCAAGAACGGACTAGCGGGACCGCCCAGGAGACCCAGTACTTC. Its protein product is CASSQERTSGTAQETQYF.

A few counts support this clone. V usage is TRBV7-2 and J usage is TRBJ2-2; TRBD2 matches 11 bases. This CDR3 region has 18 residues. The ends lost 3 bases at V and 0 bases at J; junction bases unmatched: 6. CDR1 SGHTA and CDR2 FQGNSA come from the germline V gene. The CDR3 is CASSFRGSGGANTGELFF. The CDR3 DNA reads TGTGCCAGCAGCTTCCGGGGTAGCGGGGGGGCGAACACCGGGGAGCTGTTTTTT. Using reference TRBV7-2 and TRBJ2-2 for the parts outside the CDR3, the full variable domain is GAGVSQSPSNKVTEKGKDVELRCDPISGHTALYWYRQSLGQGLEFLIYFQGNSAPDKSGLPSDRFSAERTGGSVSTLTIQRTQQEDSAVYLCASSFRGSGGANTGELFFGEGSRLTVL.

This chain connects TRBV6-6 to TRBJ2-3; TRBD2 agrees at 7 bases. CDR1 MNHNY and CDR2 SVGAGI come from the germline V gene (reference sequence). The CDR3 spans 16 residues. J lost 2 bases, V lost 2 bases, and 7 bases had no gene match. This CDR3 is CASSYNGGGSTDTQYF. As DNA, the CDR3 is TGTGCCAGCAGTTACAACGGCGGGGGATCCACAGATACGCAGTATTTT.

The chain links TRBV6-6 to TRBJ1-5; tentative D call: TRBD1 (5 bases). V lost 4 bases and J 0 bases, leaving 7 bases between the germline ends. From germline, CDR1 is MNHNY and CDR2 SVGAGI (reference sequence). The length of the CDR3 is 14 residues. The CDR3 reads CASSSGYSNQPQHF. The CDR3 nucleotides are TGTGCCAGCAGTTCAGGGTATAGCAATCAGCCCCAGCATTTT.

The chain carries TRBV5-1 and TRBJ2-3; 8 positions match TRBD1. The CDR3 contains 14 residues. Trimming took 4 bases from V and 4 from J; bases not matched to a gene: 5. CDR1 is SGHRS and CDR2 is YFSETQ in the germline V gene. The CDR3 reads CASSQGQVSDTQYF. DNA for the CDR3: TGCGCCAGCAGCCAGGGACAGGTTTCAGATACGCAGTATTTT.

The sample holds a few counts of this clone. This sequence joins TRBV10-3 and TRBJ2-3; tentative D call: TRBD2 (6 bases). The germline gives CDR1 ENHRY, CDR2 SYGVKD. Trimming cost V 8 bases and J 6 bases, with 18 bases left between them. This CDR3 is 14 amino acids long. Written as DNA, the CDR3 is TGTGCCATCGGAGGAGCGGGCCCGGCGGATACGCAGTATTTT. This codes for CAIGGAGPADTQYF.

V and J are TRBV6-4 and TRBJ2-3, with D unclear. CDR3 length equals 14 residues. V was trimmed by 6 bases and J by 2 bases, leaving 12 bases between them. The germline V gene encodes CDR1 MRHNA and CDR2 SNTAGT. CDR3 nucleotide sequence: TGTGCCAGCAGCCTCCATGAGAACACAGATACGCAGTATTTT. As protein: CASSLHENTDTQYF.

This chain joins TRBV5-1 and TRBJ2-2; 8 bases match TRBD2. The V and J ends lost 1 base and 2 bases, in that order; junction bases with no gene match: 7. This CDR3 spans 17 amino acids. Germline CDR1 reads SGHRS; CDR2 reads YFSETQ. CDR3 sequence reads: CASSLITSGLNTGELFF. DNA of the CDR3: TGCGCCAGCAGCTTGATAACTAGCGGCTTAAACACCGGGGAGCTGTTTTTT.

CDR3 in amino acids: CASNRGPGYGYTF. As DNA, the CDR3 is TGTGCCAGTAACAGGGGGCCGGGGTATGGCTACACCTTC. J is TRBJ1-2 and V is TRBV19; 9 bases agree with TRBD1. This CDR3 has 13 residues. V lost 7 bases, J lost 5 bases, and 5 bases stayed unmatched. Per the germline V gene, CDR1 is LNHDA and CDR2 is SQIVND (reference sequence).

The CDR3 coding sequence is TGTGCCAGTAGTATAAGGGGACTGGTTAATTCACCCCTCCACTTT. It encodes CASSIRGLVNSPLHF. The chain carries TRBV19 and TRBJ1-6, with a tentative D call TRBD1 (5 bases). CDR3 length: 15 residues. V was shortened by 2 bases and J by 6 bases, with 11 bases between the two germline ends. Germline V gives CDR1 LNHDA, CDR2 SQIVND (reference sequence).

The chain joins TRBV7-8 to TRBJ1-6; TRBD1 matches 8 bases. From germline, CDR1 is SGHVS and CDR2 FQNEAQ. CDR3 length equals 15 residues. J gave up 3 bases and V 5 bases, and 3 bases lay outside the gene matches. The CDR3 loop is CASSGGQVYNSPLHF. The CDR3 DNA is TGTGCCAGCAGCGGGGGACAGGTCTATAATTCACCCCTCCACTTT.

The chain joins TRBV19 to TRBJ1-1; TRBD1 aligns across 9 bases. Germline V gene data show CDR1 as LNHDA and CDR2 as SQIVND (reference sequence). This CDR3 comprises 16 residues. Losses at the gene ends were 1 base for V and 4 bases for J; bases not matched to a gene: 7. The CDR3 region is CASSIVGTGFPTEAFF. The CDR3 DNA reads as TGTGCCAGTAGTATAGTTGGGACAGGGTTCCCCACTGAAGCTTTCTTT.

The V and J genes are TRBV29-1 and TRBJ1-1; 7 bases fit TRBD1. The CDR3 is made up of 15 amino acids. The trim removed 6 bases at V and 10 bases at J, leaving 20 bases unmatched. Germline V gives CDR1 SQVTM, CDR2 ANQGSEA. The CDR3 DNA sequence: TGCAGCGTGTTGGGCAGACAAACAGGGGTGCTCGGAGCTTTCTTT. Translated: CSVLGRQTGVLGAFF.

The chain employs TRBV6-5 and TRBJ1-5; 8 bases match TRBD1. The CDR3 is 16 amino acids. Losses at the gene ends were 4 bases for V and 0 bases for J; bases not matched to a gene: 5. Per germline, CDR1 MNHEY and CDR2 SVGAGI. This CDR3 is CASSFSGGNSNQPQHF. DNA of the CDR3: TGTGCCAGCAGTTTTTCAGGGGGCAATAGCAATCAGCCCCAGCATTTT.

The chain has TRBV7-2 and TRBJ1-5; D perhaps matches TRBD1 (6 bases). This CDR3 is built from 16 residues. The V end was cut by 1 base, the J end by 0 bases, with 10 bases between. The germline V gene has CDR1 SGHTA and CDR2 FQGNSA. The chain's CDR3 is CASSLGSGVSNQPQHF. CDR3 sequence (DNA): TGTGCCAGCAGCTTAGGGTCAGGGGTTAGCAATCAGCCCCAGCATTTT.

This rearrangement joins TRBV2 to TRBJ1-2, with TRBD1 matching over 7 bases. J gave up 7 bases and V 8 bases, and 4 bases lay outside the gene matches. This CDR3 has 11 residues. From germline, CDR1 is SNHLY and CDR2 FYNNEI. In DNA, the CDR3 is TGTGCCAGCCGAGAGGGGGCTGGCTACACCTTC. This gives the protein CASREGAGYTF.

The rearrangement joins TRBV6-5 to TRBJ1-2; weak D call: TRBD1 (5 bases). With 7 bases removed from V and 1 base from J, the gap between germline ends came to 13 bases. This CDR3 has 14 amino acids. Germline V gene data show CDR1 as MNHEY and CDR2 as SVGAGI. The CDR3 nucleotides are TGTGCCAGCACGACGACGGGGGGTAACTATGGCTACACCTTC. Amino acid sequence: CASTTTGGNYGYTF.

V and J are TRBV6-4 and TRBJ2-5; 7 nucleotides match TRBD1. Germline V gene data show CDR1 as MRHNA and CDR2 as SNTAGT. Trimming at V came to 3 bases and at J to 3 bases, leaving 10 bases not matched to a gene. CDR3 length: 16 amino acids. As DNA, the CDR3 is TGTGCCAGCAGTGAATGTGAGGTTGACAGGGAAGAGACCCAGTACTTC. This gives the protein CASSECEVDREETQYF.

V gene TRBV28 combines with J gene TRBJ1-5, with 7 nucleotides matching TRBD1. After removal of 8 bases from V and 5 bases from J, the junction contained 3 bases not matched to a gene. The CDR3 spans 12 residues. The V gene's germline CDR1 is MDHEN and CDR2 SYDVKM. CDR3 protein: CASATGHQPQHF. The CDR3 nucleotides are TGTGCCAGCGCGACAGGGCATCAGCCCCAGCATTTT.

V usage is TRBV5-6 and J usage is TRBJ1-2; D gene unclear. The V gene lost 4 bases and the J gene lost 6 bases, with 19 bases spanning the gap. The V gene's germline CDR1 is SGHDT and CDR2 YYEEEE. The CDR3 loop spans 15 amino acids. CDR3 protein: CASSPTPDTPDGYTF. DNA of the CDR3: TGTGCCAGCAGCCCTACTCCCGACACCCCAGATGGCTACACCTTC.

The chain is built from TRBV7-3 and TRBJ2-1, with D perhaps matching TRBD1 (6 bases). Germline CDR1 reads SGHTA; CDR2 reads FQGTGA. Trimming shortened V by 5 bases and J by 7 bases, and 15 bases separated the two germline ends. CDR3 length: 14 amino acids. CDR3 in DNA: TGTGCCAGCAGCCCCGGGACAATCGGGAATGAGCAGTTCTTC. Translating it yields CASSPGTIGNEQFF.

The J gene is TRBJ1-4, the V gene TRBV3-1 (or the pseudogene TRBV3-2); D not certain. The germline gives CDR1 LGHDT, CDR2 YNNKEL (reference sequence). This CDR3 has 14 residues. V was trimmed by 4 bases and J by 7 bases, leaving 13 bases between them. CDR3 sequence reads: CASSRPQAGEKLFF. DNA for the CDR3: TGTGCCAGCAGCCGCCCCCAGGCGGGTGAAAAACTGTTTTTT.

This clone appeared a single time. In DNA form, the CDR3 reads TGTGCCAGCAGCTCCATCACGACAGGGGCCCAGCATTTT. This codes for CASSSITTGAQHF. This chain uses TRBV7-2 with TRBJ1-5, with 8 bases aligning to TRBD1. Germline loops: CDR1 SGHTA, CDR2 FQGNSA. The ends lost 4 bases at V and 11 bases at J; junction bases unmatched: 7. The CDR3 consists of 13 residues.

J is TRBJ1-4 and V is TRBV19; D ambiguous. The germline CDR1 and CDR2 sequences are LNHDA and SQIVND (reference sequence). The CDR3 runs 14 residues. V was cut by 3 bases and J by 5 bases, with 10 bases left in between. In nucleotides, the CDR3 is TGTGCCAGTAGTATTCGGGATCCCAATGAAAAACTGTTTTTT. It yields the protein CASSIRDPNEKLFF.

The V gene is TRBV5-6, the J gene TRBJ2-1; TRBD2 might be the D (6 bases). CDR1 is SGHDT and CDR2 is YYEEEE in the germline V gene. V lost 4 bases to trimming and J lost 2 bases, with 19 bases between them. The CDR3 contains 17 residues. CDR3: CASSELGAGYTYNEQFF. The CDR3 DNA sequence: TGTGCCAGCAGCGAGCTAGGGGCGGGGTACACCTACAATGAGCAGTTCTTC.

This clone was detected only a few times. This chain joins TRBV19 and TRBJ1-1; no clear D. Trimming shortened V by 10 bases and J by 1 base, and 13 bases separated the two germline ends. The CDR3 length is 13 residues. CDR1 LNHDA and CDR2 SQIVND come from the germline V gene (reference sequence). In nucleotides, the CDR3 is TGTGCCACCCACGAGCGGGAGAACACTGAAGCTTTCTTT. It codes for CATHERENTEAFF.

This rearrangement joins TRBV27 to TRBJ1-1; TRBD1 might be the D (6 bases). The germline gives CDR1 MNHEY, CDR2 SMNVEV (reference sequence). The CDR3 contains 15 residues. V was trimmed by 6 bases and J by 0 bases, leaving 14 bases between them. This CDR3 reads CASRSGQTLNTEAFF. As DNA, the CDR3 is TGTGCCAGCAGATCCGGACAGACCTTGAACACTGAAGCTTTCTTT.

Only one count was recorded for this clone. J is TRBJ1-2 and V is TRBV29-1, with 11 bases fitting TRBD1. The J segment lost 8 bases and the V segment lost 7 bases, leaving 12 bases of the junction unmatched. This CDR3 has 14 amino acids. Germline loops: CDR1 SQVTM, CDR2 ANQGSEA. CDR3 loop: CSARDEDRGQGYTF. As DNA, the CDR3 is TGCAGCGCCCGAGATGAGGACAGGGGGCAAGGCTACACCTTC.